This T cell receptor beta chain stems from a study of T cells after posttransplantation cyclophosphamide. Per germline, CDR1 SGHDN and CDR2 FVKESK. Trimming cost V 4 bases and J 5 bases, with 8 bases left between them. This CDR3 comprises 13 residues. Overall study results and limits: Recipient CMV seropositivity and CMV reactivation strongly tracked TRB clonality. Tissue-infiltrating T cells from skin or gut overlapped little with blood T cells.

The related graft donor's blood sample was taken on the day of bone marrow donation. Profiling relied on immunoSEQ multiplex PCR, and the TCRdb table lists in-frame clones only, not all of them. The sample lists 25,000 to 35,000 clones; more than 80% were seen once. Worth noting for this clone: Its matching antigen is unknown.

The specimen sequenced was PBMCs. The chain carries TRBV14 and TRBJ2-2, with D maybe TRBD1 (6 bases). The TCR comes from a man aged 50 to 59. The CDR3 sequence is CASSLQGTGELFF. For the CDR3, the DNA is TGTGCCAGCAGCCTACAGGGAACCGGGGAGCTGTTTTTT.